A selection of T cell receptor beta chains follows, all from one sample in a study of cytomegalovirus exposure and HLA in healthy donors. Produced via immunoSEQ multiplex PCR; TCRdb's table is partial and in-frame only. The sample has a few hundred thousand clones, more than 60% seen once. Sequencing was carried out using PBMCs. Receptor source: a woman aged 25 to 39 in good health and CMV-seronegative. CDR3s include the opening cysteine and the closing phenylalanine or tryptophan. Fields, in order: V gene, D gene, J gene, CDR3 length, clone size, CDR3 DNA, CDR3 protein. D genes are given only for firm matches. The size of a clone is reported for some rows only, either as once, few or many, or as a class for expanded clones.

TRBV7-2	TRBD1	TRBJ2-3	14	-	TGTGCCAGCAGCCCGGCAGGGGGCAGGGATACGCAGTATTTT	CASSPAGGRDTQYF
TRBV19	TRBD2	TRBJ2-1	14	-	TGTGCCAGTAGTATACGTGGCGGGAGTGATGAGCAGTTCTTC	CASSIRGGSDEQFF
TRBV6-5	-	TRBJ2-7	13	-	TGTGCCAGCAGTTACAAACAGGGCTACGAGCAGTACTTC	CASSYKQGYEQYF
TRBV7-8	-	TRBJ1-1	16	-	TGTGCCAGCAGCCCTGGCAGGGTGAGAGTGAACACTGAAGCTTTCTTT	CASSPGRVRVNTEAFF
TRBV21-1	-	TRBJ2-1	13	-	TGTGCCAGCACCCGTCCGCGGGCCGGTGAGCAGTTCTTC	CASTRPRAGEQFF
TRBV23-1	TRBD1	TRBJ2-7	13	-	TGCGCCAGTGTCCGGGACAGGGTCGGTGAGCAGTACTTC	CASVRDRVGEQYF
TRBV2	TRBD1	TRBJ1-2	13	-	TGTGCCAGCACCGGACAGGGGAATAGAGGCTACACCTTC	CASTGQGNRGYTF
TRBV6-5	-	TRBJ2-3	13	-	TGTGCCAGCAGTTACTCCCCTACAGATACGCAGTATTTT	CASSYSPTDTQYF
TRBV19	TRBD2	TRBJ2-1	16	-	TGTGCCAGTAGTATTTCCTCTAGCGGGGTCTGGAATGAGCAGTTCTTC	CASSISSSGVWNEQFF
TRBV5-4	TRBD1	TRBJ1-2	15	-	TGTGCCAGCAGCATCGACAGGGCTATAAACTATGGCTACACCTTC	CASSIDRAINYGYTF
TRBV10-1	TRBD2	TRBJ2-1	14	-	TGCGCCAGCAGTGATGCGGGAGGCTACAATGAGCAGTTCTTC	CASSDAGGYNEQFF
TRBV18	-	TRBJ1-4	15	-	TGTGCCAGCTCACGGAACGGTGGGCGTAATGAAAAACTGTTTTTT	CASSRNGGRNEKLFF
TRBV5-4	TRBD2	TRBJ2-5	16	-	TGTGCCAGCAGCTTGTTGGGAGCGGGGGCCCCGGAGACCCAGTACTTC	CASSLLGAGAPETQYF
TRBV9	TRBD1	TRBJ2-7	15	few	TGTGCCAGCAGCGTAGAGGGACAGGCCACCTACGAGCAGTACTTC	CASSVEGQATYEQYF
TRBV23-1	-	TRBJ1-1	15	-	TGCGCCAGCAGTCAATCTGGGGCGGGGAGGACTGAAGCTTTCTTT	CASSQSGAGRTEAFF
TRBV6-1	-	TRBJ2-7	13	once	TGTGCCAGCAGTCCAGGGATTTCCTACGAGCAGTACTTC	CASSPGISYEQYF
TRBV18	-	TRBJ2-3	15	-	TGTGCCAGCTCACCGGGGCAGGGCGTAGCAGATACGCAGTATTTT	CASSPGQGVADTQYF
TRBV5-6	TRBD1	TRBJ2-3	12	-	TGTGCCAGCAGCTTGGGGACAGGCGTGCGGTATTTT	CASSLGTGVRYF
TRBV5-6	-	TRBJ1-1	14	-	TGTGCCAGCCGCGAGTGGGGGGTTGACACTGAAGCTTTCTTT	CASREWGVDTEAFF
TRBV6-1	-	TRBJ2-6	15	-	TGTGCCAGCAGTGACAGATCCTCTGGGGCCAACGTCCTGACTTTC	CASSDRSSGANVLTF
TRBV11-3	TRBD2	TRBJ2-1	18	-	TGTGCCAGCAGCTTAGATCCCCAACTAGGGGACCGGGGGGGTGAGCAGTTCTTC	CASSLDPQLGDRGGEQFF
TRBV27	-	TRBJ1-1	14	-	TGTGCCAGCAGTATCCTACAGGGATCCACTGAAGCTTTCTTT	CASSILQGSTEAFF
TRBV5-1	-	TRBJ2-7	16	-	TGCGCCAGCAGCATTGGCCCAGGCGAGAGTTCCTACGAGCAGTACTTC	CASSIGPGESSYEQYF
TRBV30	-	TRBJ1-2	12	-	TGTGCCTGTATGGGCAGGTCCTATGGCTACACCTTC	CACMGRSYGYTF
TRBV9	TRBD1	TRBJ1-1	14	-	TGTGCCAGCAGCGAGGGACAGCAGGCCACTGAAGCTTTCTTT	CASSEGQQATEAFF
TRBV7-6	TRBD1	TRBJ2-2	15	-	TGTGCCAGCAGCTTGGGGACAGGTACCACCGGGGAGCTGTTTTTT	CASSLGTGTTGELFF
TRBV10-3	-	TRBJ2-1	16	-	TGTGCCACCAAAGACGCCTCAGGGGTTTCATACAATGAGCAGTTCTTC	CATKDASGVSYNEQFF
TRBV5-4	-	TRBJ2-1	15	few	TGTGCCAGCAGCTTGGGCCCCTCGGGATACAATGAGCAGTTCTTC	CASSLGPSGYNEQFF
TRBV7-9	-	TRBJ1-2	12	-	TGTGCCAGCAGCCCACGGTACAGGGCGCTTGTCTTC	CASSPRYRALVF
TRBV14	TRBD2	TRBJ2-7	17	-	TGTGCCAGCAGCCGATCCCCAGCGGGAGGCCTCTCCTACGAGCAGTACTTC	CASSRSPAGGLSYEQYF
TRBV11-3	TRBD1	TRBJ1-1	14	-	TGTGCCAGCAGTTATGGGACAGGGGCCACTGAAGCTTTCTTT	CASSYGTGATEAFF
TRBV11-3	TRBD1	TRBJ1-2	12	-	TGTGCCAGCAGCTTACAAGGGACAGGGCACCGCTTC	CASSLQGTGHRF
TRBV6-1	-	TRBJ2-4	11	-	TGTGCCAGCGGGACTGTAAACATTCAGTACTTC	CASGTVNIQYF
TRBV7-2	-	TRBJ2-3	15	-	TGTGCCAGCAGCTTCTTTGGGGCCATCACAGATACGCAGTATTTT	CASSFFGAITDTQYF
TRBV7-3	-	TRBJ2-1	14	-	TGTGCCAGCAGCTTACTACCAAGCTACAATGAGCAGTTCTTC	CASSLLPSYNEQFF
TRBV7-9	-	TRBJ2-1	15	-	TGTGCCAGCAGCTTAGTGACTAGCTCCTACAATGAGCAGTTCTTC	CASSLVTSSYNEQFF
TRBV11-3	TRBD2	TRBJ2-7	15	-	TGTGCCAGCAGCCCTACACGGGGAGGGTCCTACGAGCAGTACTTC	CASSPTRGGSYEQYF
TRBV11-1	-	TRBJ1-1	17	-	TGTGCCAGCAGCTTAACGTTTGGACAGCCTCCGAACACTGAAGCTTTCTTT	CASSLTFGQPPNTEAFF
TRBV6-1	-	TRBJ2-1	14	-	TGTGCCAGCAGTGAACTCACTGAATCCAATGAGCAGTTCTTC	CASSELTESNEQFF
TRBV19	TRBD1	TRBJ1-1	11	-	TGTGCCAGTAGCACAGGGGGCGAAGCTTTCTTT	CASSTGGEAFF
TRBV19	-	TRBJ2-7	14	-	TGTGCCAGTAGTATCGGACTTGGAGGAAGGGTGCAGTACTTC	CASSIGLGGRVQYF
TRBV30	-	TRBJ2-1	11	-	TGTGCCTGGGACAGAAACAATGAGCAGTTCTTC	CAWDRNNEQFF
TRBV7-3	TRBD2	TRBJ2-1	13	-	TGTGCCAGCAGCTCAGGGACTAGCGGGAGGCAGTTCTTC	CASSSGTSGRQFF
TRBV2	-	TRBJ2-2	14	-	TGTGCCAGCAGTGAAGTCAAATCAACCGGGGAGCTGTTTTTT	CASSEVKSTGELFF
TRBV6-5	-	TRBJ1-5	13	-	TGTGCCAGCAGTTTCGGACAGAATCAGCCCCAGCATTTT	CASSFGQNQPQHF
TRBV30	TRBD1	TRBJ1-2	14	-	TGTGCCGGCAGAGTAACAGGGGAAAGGACGTTGTACACCTTC	CAGRVTGERTLYTF